This note documents a single TCR beta chain sequence. No antigen is known for it. The input lacks base qualities; no much larger clone sits a single base away. The sample originates from a study of T cell responses to AZD1222 COVID-19 vaccine (dated by TCRdb to the early 2020s). About the full investigation: AZD1222 recipients given second doses at about 4 weeks or at about 12 weeks were pooled, since spike-specific TCR depth and breadth were not found to differ between the two schedules. TCR sequencing covered 230 to 250 trial participants: 200 to 210 given two doses of AZD1222 and about 26 given two doses of MenACWY control vaccine. Trial participants were enrolled by age into subgroups of 18-55, 56-69 and 70-plus years, and roughly 150, 30 and 60 TCR-sequenced participants, respectively, were included in these subgroups. The study at large found these results: Because no day 14 peak-response samples were available, repertoires were characterized only after the peak T cell response. Epitopes outside the regions mutated in the B.1.351 and B.1.1.7 variants were reportedly recognized by nearly half of the unique spike-specific TCRs. Participants were mostly white British, with more females than males. The authors suggested clonal diversity may have been underestimated. After two AZD1222 doses, both the breadth and the depth of spike-specific TCRs were significantly higher than at day 0 and than in MenACWY recipients. CD4 TCRs associated with the vaccine covered the entire spike protein, and the dominant responses were in regions 160-218 and 743-854. In the small 56-69-year group, the increase in depth fell short of significance, most likely because of low power. Conclusions about previously exposed vaccinees are limited, since just a handful of AZD1222 recipients were seropositive for SARS-CoV-2 at baseline.

Clipping removes 6 bases from V and 10 bases from J, with 8 as the unmatched junction base count. Taken from cysteine to phenylalanine, the CDR3 has 13 residues. CDR3 DNA only is kept here, 39 bases in frame from base 1. In the germline V gene (reference sequence), CDR1 corresponds to MNHEY and CDR2 to SMNVEV. Read against the paper, the sample's time point label means: baseline before first vaccination. Vaccinee samples were obtained from the UK trials COV001 and COV002, which included a single-blind randomized controlled phase 2/3 trial of AZD1222 (ChAdOx1 nCoV-19) in healthy adults. For TCRbeta chain sequencing, PBMC samples were collected from trial participants at day 0 and at day 28 after the second dose. The CDR3 regions of human TCRbeta chains were analyzed by immunosequencing. The authors' pipeline ran thus. Repertoire TCRs were checked for matches against a reference library of SARS-CoV-2-specific TCRs that had been generated using the MIRA antigen-specificity platform. Breadth was defined as the fraction of unique TCRs that were SARS-CoV-2-associated. Depth was defined as the fraction of total T cells that were SARS-CoV-2-associated. Each spike-specific TCR was assigned to its reactive spike region and to a CD4 or CD8 class using the MIRA data. Log10-transformed breadth and depth values were compared by one-way ANOVA with Sidak's multiple comparisons tests. TCRdb mirrors the immuneACCESS table, restricted to in-frame sequences. Some clones are absent from its copies; in checked studies, under half trace to an unresolved V gene, and the reason for the others is unknown. V, J and clone size were drawn from that table, and D and trimming were deduced from the DNA. Recorded for this sample are 120,000 or so clones; just under 90% of them occurred a single time. Roughly 4.2% of the sample rests with the top ten.

Material: peripheral blood, obtained on day 0 of AZD1222 vaccination. This sequence was found in an adult in good health. The sequence links TRBV27 to TRBJ2-1, and 8 junction bases match TRBD2. This receptor carries the CDR3 CASSHPREGEQFF. DNA sequence: TGTGCCAGCAGCCACCCCCGGGAGGGAGAGCAGTTCTTC.